Following are 12 T cell receptor beta chains from one sample sequenced in a study of Graves' ophthalmopathy and Graves' hyperthyroidism. RNA transcripts yielded amplified TCR beta CDR3 regions. HTBI primers were used in a first-round RT-PCR, which preceded a second-round multiplex PCR. TCRdb re-analysed the multiplex PCR reads in MiXCR, keeping a single row per CDR3 protein. This table holds hundreds of thousands of distinct CDR3 sequences, approximately 21% found once. The sample taken for sequencing was peripheral blood. The receptors shown here come from a woman in her late teens or twenties with stable Graves' hyperthyroidism. Some clones in this sample may be carry-over from other donors' samples.

This rearrangement joins TRBV11-2 to TRBJ1-5; D unresolved. This CDR3 has 12 residues. Germline lookup yields CDR1 SGHAT and CDR2 FQNNGV. Trimming took 1 base from V and 9 from J, leaving 7 bases between them. CDR3 loop: CASSLAVGPQHF. CDR3 bases: TGTGCCAGCAGCTTAGCAGTCGGGCCCCAGCATTTT.

The chain employs TRBV24-1 and TRBJ1-2; 8 bases are a match to TRBD1. Trimming took 10 bases from V and 2 from J; bases not matched to a gene: 8. The length of the CDR3 is 14 residues. Germline CDR1 is KGHDR and CDR2 is SFDVKD. CDR3 sequence reads: CATSRQGSNYGYTF. DNA for the CDR3: TGTGCCACTTCAAGACAGGGGAGCAACTATGGCTACACCTTC.

This clonotype was seen ten or more times. The gene calls are TRBV2 and TRBJ1-5, with D unclear. Germline V gives CDR1 SNHLY, CDR2 FYNNEI. V was trimmed by 1 base and J by 2 bases, leaving 12 bases between them. The CDR3 totals 16 residues. As DNA, the CDR3 is TGTGCCAGCAGTGAAGATGGAGGGCTGGGCAATCAGCCCCAGCATTTT. Translated: CASSEDGGLGNQPQHF.

This clonotype was seen repeatedly, ten times or more. This chain uses TRBV5-1 with TRBJ1-1; D might be TRBD1 (6 bases). Trimming removed 0 bases at V and 7 bases at J, with 7 bases between. Germline V lookup: CDR1 SGHRS, CDR2 YFSETQ. There are 12 residues in the CDR3. DNA of the CDR3: TGCGCCAGCAGCTTGGTGGACAGTGAAGCTTTCTTT. This translates into CASSLVDSEAFF.

This clonotype was seen many times. V gene TRBV19 combines with J gene TRBJ2-4; D is uncertain. This CDR3 has 14 amino acids. V lost 6 bases, J lost 0 bases, and 9 bases lay in between. Looked up from germline, CDR1 is LNHDA and CDR2 is SQIVND (reference sequence). The CDR3 DNA reads TGTGCCAGTAGGGCGGACCTAGCCAAAAACATTCAGTACTTC. Translating gives CASRADLAKNIQYF.

This clonotype was detected only a few times. The chain recombines TRBV7-2 with TRBJ2-2; unclear D gene. The germline V gene encodes CDR1 SGHTA and CDR2 FQGNSA. Trimming took 5 bases from V and 7 from J, leaving 8 bases between them. This CDR3 contains 12 residues. CDR3 protein: CASSRWGGELFF. The CDR3 DNA follows: TGTGCCAGCAGCCGGTGGGGCGGGGAGCTGTTTTTT.

The CDR3 reads CSAGRDRVGGYTF. Here the CDR3 DNA reads TGCAGTGCTGGGCGGGACAGGGTGGGCGGCTACACCTTC. This chain links TRBV20-1 with TRBJ1-2, with 9 bases identical to TRBD1. Germline assignment: CDR1 DFQATT and CDR2 SNEGSKA (reference sequence). This CDR3 is built from 13 residues. Germline trimming cut 5 bases from V and 8 bases from J; bases unmatched to any gene: 9.

The table lists this clonotype with many counts. V is TRBV9 and J is TRBJ1-2; TRBD1 agrees at 12 bases. The CDR3 has 15 amino acids. Germline CDR1 is SGDLS and CDR2 is YYNGEE. Germline trimming cut 0 bases from V and 5 bases from J; bases unmatched to any gene: 2. The CDR3 region is CASSVAGQGAYGYTF. The CDR3 nucleotides read TGTGCCAGCAGCGTAGCGGGACAGGGGGCGTATGGCTACACCTTC.

This clonotype has at least ten counts. This chain uses TRBV7-2 with TRBJ2-5, with D tentatively TRBD1 (7 bases). CDR3 length: 16 residues. V was clipped by 1 base and J by 5 bases, with 17 bases between them. Germline lookup yields CDR1 SGHTA and CDR2 FQGNSA. DNA for the CDR3: TGTGCCAGCAGCTTAGAGGGGGCTAGCGCCCGGGAGACCCAGTACTTC. Its translation: CASSLEGASARETQYF.

This clonotype was seen repeatedly, ten times or more. The rearrangement joins TRBV28 to TRBJ2-7; maybe TRBD2 (7 bases). Germline V gene lookup returns CDR1 MDHEN and CDR2 SYDVKM. V lost 1 base and J 5 bases, leaving 12 bases between the germline ends. CDR3 size: 14 residues. CDR3 in amino acids: CASSLSLGGDEQYF. In nucleotides, the CDR3 is TGTGCCAGCAGTTTATCGTTAGGGGGGGACGAGCAGTACTTC. The complete variable domain, with remaining parts taken from reference TRBV28 and TRBJ2-7, reads DVKVTQSSRYLVKRTGEKVFLECVQDMDHENMFWYRQDPGLGLRLIYFSYDVKMKEKGDIPEGYSVSREKKERFSLILESASTNQTSMYLCASSLSLGGDEQYFGPGTRLTVT.

J is TRBJ1-1 and V is TRBV19; tentative D call: TRBD1 (6 bases). In germline, CDR1 is LNHDA, CDR2 SQIVND (reference sequence). Trimming shortened V by 4 bases and J by 4 bases, and 13 bases separated the two germline ends. The CDR3 runs 14 residues. CDR3 amino acids: CASSTDRSITEAFF. CDR3 in DNA: TGTGCCAGTAGTACAGACAGGAGCATCACTGAAGCTTTCTTT.

The sample holds many counts of this clonotype. The gene calls are TRBV11-2 and TRBJ2-7; 7 positions match TRBD2. With V trimmed by 4 bases and J by 0 bases, 9 bases remained unmatched. Germline values: CDR1 SGHAT, CDR2 FQNNGV. CDR3 length equals 16 residues. CDR3 bases: TGTGCCAGCAGCTCCCCGTCCGGCGGGGGCTCCTACGAGCAGTACTTC. Translated, it gives CASSSPSGGGSYEQYF. The full variable domain, rest sourced from reference TRBV11-2 and TRBJ2-7, is EAGVAQSPRYKIIEKRQSVAFWCNPISGHATLYWYQQILGQGPKLLIQFQNNGVVDDSQLPKDRFSAERLKGVDSTLKIQPAKLEDSAVYLCASSSPSGGGSYEQYFGPGTRLTVT.